Sequencing of this T cell receptor beta chain was carried out in a study of T cell changes during pregnancy in multiple sclerosis. The CDR3 consists of 14 residues. Germline trimming cut 7 bases from V and 6 bases from J; bases unmatched to any gene: 7. Germline values: CDR1 SGHTA, CDR2 FQGNSA. TCRdb's copy holds only in-frame clones and misses some; the assay was immunoSEQ multiplex PCR. The sample holds over 35,000 clones, just over 90% seen once. The specimen comprised CD4+ T cells from peripheral blood mononuclear cells, sampled in the first trimester of pregnancy. This receptor was identified in a female donor in good health, enrolled as a control in a pregnancy study. The V call is TRBV7-2, the J call TRBJ2-2, with TRBD2 matching 8 bases. The CDR3 here is CASKPGLGSGELFF. CDR3 DNA sequence: TGTGCCAGCAAACCGGGACTAGGGTCCGGGGAGCTGTTTTTT.